What follows describes a single T cell receptor (beta chain). The antigen is unknown. The source of the sample is a study of CXCR3-negative and CXCR3-positive naive CD8 T cells. On the study more broadly: Summed over all libraries, TRB reads came to about 140 million, with about 1.5 +/- 0.3 million per library. Study outcomes and limitations: Comparison of naive cells showed more hydrophobic TRB CDR3s in CXCR3-positive than in CXCR3-negative naive cells.

The libraries of TRB cDNA were prepared using 5' RACE with UMI labels. TCRdb re-called the 5' RACE reads; every CDR3 protein appears as one record, without DNA. Its table lists approximately 88,000 distinct CDR3 sequences. CDR3 length: 15 amino acids. Germline CDR1 SNHLY, CDR2 FYNNEI. This sequence joins TRBV2 and TRBJ2-2; TCRdb names TRBD2, which stays unverified in the absence of DNA. The sequence was obtained from a human donor in good health. Some clones in this sample may be carry-over from other donors' samples. Sequencing input: naive CXCR3- CD8+ T cells from blood. Subset: CD45RO-CCR7+CD27+CD95- naive CD8+ T cells lacking CXCR3 (TNR3-). The CDR3 region is CASSDSVRVTGELFF.